This T cell receptor (beta chain) comes out of a study of Ad26.COV2.S vaccination and SARS-CoV-2 variants. Across the whole study: Intramuscular Ad26.COV2.S doses were given once or twice, 56 days apart.

As for treatment: 15 to 20 received Ad26.COV2.S at low or high dose, single or two shots; several received placebo; per-sample allocation not given. On day 63 after the first injection, vaccine and placebo recipients gave samples. Vaccination employed an Ad26 vector expressing the Wuhan-strain SARS-CoV-2 spike. Comment on this clone: The antigen remains undetermined.

Study conclusions and caveats: TCR breadth and depth estimates may have understated total T cell responses. Similar non-spike TCR breadth was seen in vaccine and placebo recipients.

The germline CDR1 and CDR2 sequences are LGHNA and YSLEER. The CDR3 has 16 amino acids. V lost 4 bases, J lost 5 bases, and 4 bases stayed unmatched. Data came from immunoSEQ multiplex PCR; TCRdb stores just in-frame clones and leaves some out. The sample carries around 270,000 clones, 87% recorded once. The chain has TRBV4-3 and TRBJ2-3, with 15 bases matching TRBD2. Sequenced material: peripheral blood, taken in a trial of Ad26.COV2.S vaccine versus placebo. This sequence was found in a person aged 18-65 years who received the Ad26.COV2.S COVID-19 vaccine or a placebo. The CDR3 loop is CASSPGLAGGQDTQYF. The CDR3 DNA is TGCGCCAGCAGCCCGGGACTAGCGGGGGGTCAAGATACGCAGTATTTT.